One T cell receptor (beta chain) is described in this entry. Assay: immunoSEQ multiplex PCR; the TCRdb copy retains only in-frame clones and omits some. This sample has roughly 63,000 clones, with around 81% found just once. The CDR3 is 21 amino acids. Time point noted: pretreatment peripheral blood. Pretreatment and on-treatment blood mononuclear cell samples were taken, totaling between 1 and 8 time points per patient. This specimen comes from a study of PD-L1 blockade in urothelial cancer. The rearrangement joins TRBV21-1 to TRBJ2-1; the table calls TRBD1, which could not be checked here. TRBV21-1 is a documented pseudogene. The starting material was PBMCs, obtained around atezolizumab (anti-PD-L1) treatment. The sequence came from a man between 65 and 85 years old with urothelial cancer. The CDR3 DNA sequence: TGTGCCAGCAGCAAAGGCGAAGCCCCGGGACAGGGGCACATCCCCTACAATGAGCAGTTCTTC. The encoded protein is CASSKGEAPGQGHIPYNEQFF.